The sequence of this T cell receptor (beta chain) was determined in a study of blood T cell repertoires in COVID-19. Study details: From T cells, B-cell-depleted T cells, or PBMCs came the material, which was cDNA or gDNA.

CDR3 length: 14 amino acids. Germline V lookup: CDR1 SGHKS, CDR2 YYEKEE (reference sequence). The V gene end was trimmed by 2 bases and the J gene end by 5 bases; junction bases not matched to a gene: 4. Under the authors' procedure: It was from reference gene primer amplification that nucleated cell counts were estimated. Sequencing used immunoSEQ multiplex PCR; TCRdb keeps in-frame clones, though not all of them. D and trimming were read from the DNA, whereas the V and J calls and clone size are those reported in that table. The table records 100,000 or so clones, around 90% of them present only once.

This receptor was identified in a woman aged 60-75 years with acute or convalescent COVID-19. What was sequenced was peripheral blood. The rearrangement joins TRBV5-5 to TRBJ1-1, with 9 bases lining up with TRBD1. The CDR3 sequence is CASSFGTGWTEAFF. The CDR3 nucleotides read TGTGCCAGCAGCTTCGGGACAGGGTGGACTGAAGCTTTCTTT.